This TCR beta chain was identified in a study of T cells after yellow fever vaccination (dated by TCRdb to between 2017 and 2020). Broadly, across the study: Libraries from fractions with low cell numbers were prepared with the SMART-Seq v4 Ultra Low Input RNA kit. Bulk PBMC replicates and cell subsets were isolated from blood drawn at multiple timepoints before and after both primary and secondary immunization. The cohort comprised two healthy male donors, one aged 18 to 29 and one aged 30 to 39 years. To track T-cell clones before and after primary and booster YFV17D yellow fever vaccination, bulk TCR alpha and beta repertoires were sequenced longitudinally.

The treatment or condition tag for this specimen amounts to: live attenuated yellow fever vaccine strain. A standard Ficoll-Paque protocol was used to isolate PBMCs from peripheral blood. CD4 and CD8 T-cell fractions were isolated with Dynabeads CD4 and CD8 positive selection kits. RNA was extracted with TriZol from bulk PBMCs, CD4 and CD8 fractions, and dextramer-positive and dextramer-negative fractions. Synthesis of TCR cDNA relied on 5'RACE template switching, a step that introduced a universal primer site along with unique molecular identifiers. Priming of cDNA synthesis was performed from both the TCR alpha and TCR beta constant segments. Two PCR steps were used to amplify libraries, with sample barcodes and sequencing adapters being added in the second step. Libraries were sequenced on Illumina HiSeq 2500 (2x100 bp) or NovaSeq (2x150 bp). Regarding the original processing steps: Demultiplexing of reads and collapsing into UMI consensus sequences were performed with MIGEC, and V(D)J alignment was carried out with MiXCR. Vaccine-responding clonotypes were identified with edgeR using replicate PBMC samples, with FDR below 0.01 and a log2 fold change above 5 up to day 15 being required. Each bulk clonotype was labeled CD4 or CD8 based on which sequenced repertoire, CD4 or CD8, contained the clonotype at higher abundance. TCRdb trimmed the raw reads at Q25, called clones with MiXCR and kept productive beta chains. Here each entry gathers all rows of one CDR3 protein and keeps the most common genes and DNA. These V and J calls are TCRdb output, not the study's own analysis. The sample profile shows under 200,000 distinct CDR3 sequences; 6% to 7.5% of them were found once. Over 2% of the sample is in the top ten clones.

This clonotype was observed many times. This clone's antigen is unknown. Base-call qualities are not available, and no considerably larger clone is one nucleotide away. What the research found in general, with its limitations: The secondary T-cell response was weaker than the primary response but faster, peaking on day 5 instead of day 15. A small fraction of clonotypes appeared in both the CD4 and CD8 compartments, likely as a result of convergent recombination. Most clones expanded after primary vaccination were re-detected after the booster (almost 97% of CD4 and around 86% of CD8), suggesting broad memory maintenance. Computational filtering was needed because FACS-sorted repertoires could contain abundant contaminating clonotypes from the bulk population. Because the study included only a couple of donors, the extent to which the findings can be generalized is limited.

This clonotype was obtained from a man between 18 and 29 years old who received the YFV17D yellow fever vaccine. The sample in question was CD4+ T cells sorted from PBMCs, obtained 5 days after the first yellow fever vaccination.

The CDR3 sequence is CATHVFGLAKNIQYF. The sequenced DNA: TGTGCCACCCATGTTTTCGGGCTGGCCAAAAACATTCAGTACTTC. This chain is built from TRBV19 and TRBJ2-4, with the D gene too uncertain to name. The junction shows trimming of 10 bases on V and 1 base on J, plus 17 bases between the germline ends. Including cysteine and phenylalanine, the CDR3 has 15 amino acids. Just the 45-base CDR3 DNA is kept, in frame starting at base 1. CDR1 and CDR2 were assigned from the germline V gene (reference sequence) as LNHDA and SQIVND.